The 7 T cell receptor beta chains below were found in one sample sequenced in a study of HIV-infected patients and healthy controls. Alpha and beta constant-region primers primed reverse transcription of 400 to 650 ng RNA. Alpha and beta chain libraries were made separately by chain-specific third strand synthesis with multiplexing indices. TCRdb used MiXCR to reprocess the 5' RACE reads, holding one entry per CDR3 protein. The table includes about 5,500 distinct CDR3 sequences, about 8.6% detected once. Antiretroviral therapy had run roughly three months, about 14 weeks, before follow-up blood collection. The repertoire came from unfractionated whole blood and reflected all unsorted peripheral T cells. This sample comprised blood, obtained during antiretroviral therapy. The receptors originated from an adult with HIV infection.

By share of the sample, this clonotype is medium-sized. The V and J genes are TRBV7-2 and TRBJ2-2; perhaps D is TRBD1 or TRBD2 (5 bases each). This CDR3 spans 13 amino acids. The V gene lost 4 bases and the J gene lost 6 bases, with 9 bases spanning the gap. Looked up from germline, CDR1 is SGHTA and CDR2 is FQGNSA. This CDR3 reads CASSSPGPGELFF. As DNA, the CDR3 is TGTGCCAGCAGCTCCCCGGGGCCCGGGGAGCTGTTTTTT.

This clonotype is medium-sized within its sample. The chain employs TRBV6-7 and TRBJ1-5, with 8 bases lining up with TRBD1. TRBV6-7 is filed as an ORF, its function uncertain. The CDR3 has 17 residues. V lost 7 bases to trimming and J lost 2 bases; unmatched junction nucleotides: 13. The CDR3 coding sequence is TGTGCCAGCATTACAATCGGACAGGGCAGTGGCAATCAGCCCCAGCATTTT. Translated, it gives CASITIGQGSGNQPQHF.

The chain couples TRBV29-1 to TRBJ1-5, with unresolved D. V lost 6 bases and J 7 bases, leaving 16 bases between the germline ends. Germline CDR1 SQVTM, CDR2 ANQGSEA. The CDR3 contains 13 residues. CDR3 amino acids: CSVSIESGQPQHF. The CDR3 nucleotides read TGCAGCGTCTCCATAGAATCTGGGCAGCCCCAGCATTTT.

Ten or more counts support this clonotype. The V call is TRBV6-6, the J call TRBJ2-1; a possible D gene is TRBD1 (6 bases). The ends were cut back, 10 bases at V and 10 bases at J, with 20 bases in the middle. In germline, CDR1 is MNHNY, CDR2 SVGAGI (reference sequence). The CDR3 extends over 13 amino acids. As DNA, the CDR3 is TGTGCCACCCGGACAGCTCCGCTAGAGGAGCAGTTCTTC. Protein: CATRTAPLEEQFF.

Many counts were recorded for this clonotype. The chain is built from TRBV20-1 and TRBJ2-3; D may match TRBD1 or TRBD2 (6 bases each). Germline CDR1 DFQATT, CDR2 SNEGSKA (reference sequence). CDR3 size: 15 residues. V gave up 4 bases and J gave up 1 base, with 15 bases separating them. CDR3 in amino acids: CSANNRDSRTDTQYF. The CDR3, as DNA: TGCAGTGCTAACAACAGGGACTCTCGCACAGATACGCAGTATTTT.

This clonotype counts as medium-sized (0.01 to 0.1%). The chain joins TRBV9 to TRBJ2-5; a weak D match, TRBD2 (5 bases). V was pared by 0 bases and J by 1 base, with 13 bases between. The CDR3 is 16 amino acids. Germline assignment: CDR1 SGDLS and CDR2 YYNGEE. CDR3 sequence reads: CASSVGTRGSQETQYF. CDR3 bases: TGTGCCAGCAGCGTAGGTACCCGCGGGTCCCAAGAGACCCAGTACTTC.

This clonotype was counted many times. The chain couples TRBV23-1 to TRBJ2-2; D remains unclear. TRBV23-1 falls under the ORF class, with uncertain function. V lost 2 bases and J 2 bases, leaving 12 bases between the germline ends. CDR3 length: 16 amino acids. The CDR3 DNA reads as TGCGCCAGCAGTCAACTATCAGATTCTAACACCGGGGAGCTGTTTTTT. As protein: CASSQLSDSNTGELFF.